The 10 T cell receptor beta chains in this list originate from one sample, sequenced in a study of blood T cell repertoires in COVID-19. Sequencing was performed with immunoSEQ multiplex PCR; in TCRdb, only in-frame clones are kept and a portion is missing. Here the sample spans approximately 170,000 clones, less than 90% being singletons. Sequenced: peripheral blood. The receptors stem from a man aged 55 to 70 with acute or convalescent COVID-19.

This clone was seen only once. Written as DNA, the CDR3 is TGCGCCAGCAGGCCCCTAGTTAGCACAGATACGCAGTATTTT. Protein product: CASRPLVSTDTQYF. The chain uses TRBV5-1 and TRBJ2-3; D is uncertain. This CDR3 is built from 14 residues. Trimming removed 5 bases at V and 0 bases at J, with 10 bases between. Germline values: CDR1 SGHRS, CDR2 YFSETQ.

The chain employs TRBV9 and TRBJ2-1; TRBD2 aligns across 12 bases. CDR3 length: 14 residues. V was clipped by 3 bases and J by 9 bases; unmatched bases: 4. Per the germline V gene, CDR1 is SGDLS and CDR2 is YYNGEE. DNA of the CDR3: TGTGCCAGCAGCGCGACTAGCGGGAGAGGTGAGCAGTTCTTC. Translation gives CASSATSGRGEQFF.

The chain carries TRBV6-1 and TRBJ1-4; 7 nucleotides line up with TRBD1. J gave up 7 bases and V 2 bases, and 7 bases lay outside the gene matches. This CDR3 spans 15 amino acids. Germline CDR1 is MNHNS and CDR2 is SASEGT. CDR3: CASSETGAWGEKLFF. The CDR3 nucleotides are TGTGCCAGCAGTGAAACAGGGGCATGGGGTGAAAAACTGTTTTTT.

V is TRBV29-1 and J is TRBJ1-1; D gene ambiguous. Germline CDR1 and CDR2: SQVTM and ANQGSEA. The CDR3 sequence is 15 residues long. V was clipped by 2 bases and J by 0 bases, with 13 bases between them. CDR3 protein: CSVERGGYMNTEAFF. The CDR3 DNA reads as TGCAGCGTTGAACGTGGAGGATACATGAACACTGAAGCTTTCTTT.

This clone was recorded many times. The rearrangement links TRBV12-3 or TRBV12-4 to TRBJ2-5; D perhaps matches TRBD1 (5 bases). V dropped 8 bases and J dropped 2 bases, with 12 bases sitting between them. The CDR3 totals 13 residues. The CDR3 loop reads CASRPGWQETQYF. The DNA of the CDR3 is TGTGCCAGCCGACCAGGGTGGCAAGAGACCCAGTACTTC.

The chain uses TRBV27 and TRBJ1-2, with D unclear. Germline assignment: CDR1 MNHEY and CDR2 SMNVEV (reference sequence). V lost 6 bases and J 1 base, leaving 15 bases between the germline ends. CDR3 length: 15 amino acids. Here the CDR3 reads CASRPYSSDNYGYTF. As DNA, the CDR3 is TGTGCCAGCAGACCGTACAGTTCTGATAACTATGGCTACACCTTC.

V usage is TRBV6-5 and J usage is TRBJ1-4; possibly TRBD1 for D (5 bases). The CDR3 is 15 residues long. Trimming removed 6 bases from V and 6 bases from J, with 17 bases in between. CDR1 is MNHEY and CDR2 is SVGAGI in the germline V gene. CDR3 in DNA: TGTGCCAGCAGCCTTACCCGGGGGTCTTATGAAAAACTGTTTTTT. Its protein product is CASSLTRGSYEKLFF.

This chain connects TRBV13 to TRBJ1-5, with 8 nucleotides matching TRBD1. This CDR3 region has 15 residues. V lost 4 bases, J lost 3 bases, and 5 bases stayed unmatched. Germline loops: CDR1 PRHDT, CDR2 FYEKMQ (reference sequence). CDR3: CASSSGQGYNQPQHF. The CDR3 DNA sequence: TGTGCCAGCAGCTCAGGACAGGGCTACAATCAGCCCCAGCATTTT.

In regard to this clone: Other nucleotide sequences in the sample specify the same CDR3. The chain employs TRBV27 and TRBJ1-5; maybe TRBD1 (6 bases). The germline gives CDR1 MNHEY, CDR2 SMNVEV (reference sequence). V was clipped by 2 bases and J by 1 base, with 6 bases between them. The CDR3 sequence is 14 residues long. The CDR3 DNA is TGTGCCAGCAGTTTAGGGGGCAGCAATCAGCCCCAGCATTTT. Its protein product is CASSLGGSNQPQHF.

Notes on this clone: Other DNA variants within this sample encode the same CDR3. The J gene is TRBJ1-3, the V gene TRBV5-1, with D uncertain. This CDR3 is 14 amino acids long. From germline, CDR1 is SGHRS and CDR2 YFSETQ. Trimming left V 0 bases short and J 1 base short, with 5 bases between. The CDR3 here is CASSLDFSGNTIYF. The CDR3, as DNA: TGCGCCAGCAGCTTGGACTTTTCTGGAAACACCATATATTTT.